One and the same sample provided the 15 T cell receptor beta chains below, sequenced in a study of cytomegalovirus exposure and HLA in healthy donors. Primers for the PCR totalled 60 Vbeta and 13 Jbeta. The table came from immunoSEQ multiplex PCR; TCRdb's copy has only in-frame clones and leaves some out. The sample carries 120,000 or so clones, 80% recorded once. Sequenced sample: PBMCs. These receptors all come from a man aged 25-40 years in good health and CMV-seropositive.

This clone was seen a single time. This chain uses TRBV6-5 with TRBJ1-5; the D gene is possibly TRBD1 (5 bases). The CDR3 totals 14 residues. Per the germline V gene, CDR1 is MNHEY and CDR2 is SVGAGI. V shed 6 bases and J shed 7 bases, with 16 bases lying between them. CDR3 DNA: TGTGCCAGCAGCTCCTCCCAGGGTGGACAGCCCCAGCATTTT. This sequence encodes CASSSSQGGQPQHF.

The rearrangement uses TRBV10-3 and TRBJ1-4; 8 bases line up with TRBD1. Trimming removed 10 bases from V and 8 bases from J; junction bases left unmatched: 9. This CDR3 has 13 residues. From germline, CDR1 is ENHRY and CDR2 SYGVKD. In nucleotides, the CDR3 is TGTGCCAGCGCCCGGACAGGGATAGAAAAACTGTTTTTT. Amino acid sequence: CASARTGIEKLFF.

The chain uses TRBV7-7 and TRBJ1-4; the D is unclear. The CDR3 has 14 residues. Deletions cut 1 base from V and 7 bases from J, with 10 bases between. Germline V gives CDR1 SSHAT, CDR2 FNYEAQ (reference sequence). The CDR3 sequence: CASSLDLNTEKLFF. CDR3 nucleotide sequence: TGTGCCAGCAGCTTAGATCTCAACACTGAAAAACTGTTTTTT.

In DNA form, the CDR3 reads TGTGCCACCAGCAGAGATGGGAAGGGGGCCCAGCCCCAGCATTTT. Translated, it gives CATSRDGKGAQPQHF. The J gene is TRBJ1-5, the V gene TRBV15; 7 bases fit TRBD1. The CDR3 sequence is 15 residues long. The V and J ends lost 0 bases and 7 bases, in that order; junction bases with no gene match: 6. Germline loops: CDR1 LNHNV, CDR2 YYDKDF (reference sequence).

The chain employs TRBV5-5 and TRBJ2-7; no clear D gene. V was trimmed by 2 bases and J by 0 bases, leaving 9 bases between them. The CDR3 is 14 amino acids. From germline, CDR1 is SGHKS and CDR2 YYEKEE (reference sequence). Here the CDR3 DNA reads TGTGCCAGCAGCTTACTTGAATTCTCCTACGAGCAGTACTTC. Translating gives CASSLLEFSYEQYF.

This clone was detected only a few times. The chain is built from TRBV29-1 and TRBJ1-3; D ambiguous. Germline CDR1 SQVTM, CDR2 ANQGSEA. V was shortened by 3 bases and J by 4 bases, with 10 bases between the two germline ends. The CDR3 covers 13 residues. The CDR3 spells CSVELTRGNTIYF. The CDR3 DNA follows: TGCAGCGTTGAGTTGACACGGGGAAACACCATATATTTT.

This chain joins TRBV10-1 and TRBJ2-3, with 10 bases lining up with TRBD2. The CDR3 contains 17 residues. Looked up from germline, CDR1 is WNHNN and CDR2 is SYGVQD (reference sequence). V was clipped by 8 bases and J by 6 bases; unmatched bases: 17. This chain's CDR3 is CASERCRSGGPGDTQYF. The CDR3 DNA reads as TGCGCCAGCGAACGGTGTCGTAGCGGGGGGCCAGGGGATACGCAGTATTTT.

This clone was picked up a small number of times. The CDR3 spells CASSLLPRQTPSEAFF. CDR3 coding DNA: TGCGCCAGCAGCTTGCTACCTCGACAGACCCCCTCTGAAGCTTTCTTT. J is TRBJ1-1 and V is TRBV5-1, with D perhaps TRBD1 (5 bases). This CDR3 has 16 residues. Germline V CDR1 and CDR2: SGHRS, YFSETQ. V lost 1 base, J lost 6 bases, and 19 bases lay in between.

The gene calls are TRBV2 and TRBJ1-1; D not certain. Germline CDR1 reads SNHLY; CDR2 reads FYNNEI. The V and J ends lost 1 base and 1 base respectively, with 7 bases between them. The CDR3 is made up of 14 amino acids. The CDR3 region is CASSEVEGNTEAFF. CDR3 coding DNA: TGTGCCAGCAGTGAAGTGGAGGGGAACACTGAAGCTTTCTTT.

CDR3 DNA sequence: TGCGCCAGCAGCTCTCCCCGGACAGGGGGTAAAGAGACCCAGTACTTC. Translating gives CASSSPRTGGKETQYF. This sequence joins TRBV5-1 and TRBJ2-5; TRBD1 matches 10 bases. The CDR3 runs 16 residues. J lost 3 bases, V lost 3 bases, and 8 bases had no gene match. Germline loops: CDR1 SGHRS, CDR2 YFSETQ.

The chain uses TRBV29-1 and TRBJ1-1; D remains unclear. The CDR3 covers 12 residues. V lost 2 bases and J 7 bases, leaving 11 bases between the germline ends. Germline V lookup: CDR1 SQVTM, CDR2 ANQGSEA. The CDR3 spells CSVEFRHHEAFF. DNA of the CDR3: TGCAGCGTTGAATTCAGACATCATGAAGCTTTCTTT.

This clone was recorded only once. The chain joins TRBV28 to TRBJ2-3, with D uncertain. CDR3 length: 18 amino acids. The ends were cut back, 6 bases at V and 0 bases at J, with 22 bases in the middle. The germline V gene encodes CDR1 MDHEN and CDR2 SYDVKM. In nucleotides, the CDR3 is TGTGCCAGCAGCGACACCCCTCACAGTGTCTATAGCACAGATACGCAGTATTTT. Its protein product is CASSDTPHSVYSTDTQYF.

The V gene is TRBV18, the J gene TRBJ2-1, with 9 positions matching TRBD2. The CDR3 length is 15 residues. The V and J ends lost 6 bases and 7 bases, in that order; junction bases with no gene match: 10. The germline V gene encodes CDR1 KGHSH and CDR2 LQKENI. The CDR3 nucleotides read TGTGCCAGCTCCCTATCGGCTAGCGGGGTAAATGAGCAGTTCTTC. Residues: CASSLSASGVNEQFF.

This clone was observed once. The chain carries TRBV2 and TRBJ1-1; 7 nucleotides line up with TRBD1. V shed 4 bases, J shed 0 bases, and the junction held 11 bases outside the gene matches. Germline V CDR1 and CDR2: SNHLY, FYNNEI. The CDR3 has 17 amino acids. CDR3 protein: CASSASGTEYMNTEAFF. DNA of the CDR3: TGTGCCAGCAGTGCCTCCGGGACAGAGTACATGAACACTGAAGCTTTCTTT.

The V and J genes are TRBV5-8 and TRBJ1-1, with TRBD1 as a possible D gene (5 bases). Per the germline V gene, CDR1 is SGHTS and CDR2 is YDEGEE. The CDR3 is 13 residues long. The V end was cut by 4 bases, the J end by 3 bases, with 10 bases between. As DNA, the CDR3 is TGTGCCAGCAGCCCAGGGTGGGACACTGAAGCTTTCTTT. Amino acid sequence: CASSPGWDTEAFF.